This paragraph covers one TCR beta chain sequence. Time point meaning: pre-treatment sample, taken before nivolumab and TIL therapy. The libraries were made with immunoSEQ v3. TCRdb keeps only in-frame clones here, not all; method: immunoSEQ multiplex PCR. The sample lists about 20,000 clones; roughly four fifths were seen once. The data originate from a study of TIL therapy for anti-PD-1-resistant metastatic lung cancer. Study context: A few tumors were EGFR-mutant and two were ALK-rearranged. Tumors carried a median roughly 1.5 non-synonymous mutations per megabase.

This CDR3 has 12 residues. The V end was cut by 4 bases, the J end by 5 bases, with 11 bases between. CDR1 and CDR2 from the germline V gene are GTSNPN and SVGIG (reference sequence). This chain joins TRBV30 and TRBJ2-5; D is unclear. The sequence was obtained from a person aged 25-79 years with non-small cell lung cancer. The sequences come from blood, collected at baseline. CDR3 in DNA: TGTGCCTGGATGGCCGACCTGGAGACCCAGTACTTC. Its translation is CAWMADLETQYF.